The clone carrying this T cell receptor beta chain was observed a single time. Its antigen remains unidentified. Chemo-refractory metastatic non-small-cell lung cancer patients received focal radiation with ipilimumab CTLA-4 blockade. Germline values: CDR1 SGDLS, CDR2 YYNGEE. Trimming left V 1 base short and J 0 bases short, with 9 bases between. The CDR3 spans 15 residues. Some clones are missing from TCRdb's copy, which holds only in-frame ones; the method was immunoSEQ multiplex PCR. Of 65,000 to 95,000 clones detected, roughly 91% appear once; the ten largest clones hold 35% to 45%. These data belong to a study of radiotherapy plus CTLA-4 blockade in lung cancer. Study information: Objective responses arose in approximately 20% of patients, and 25% to 35% experienced disease control. Study-wide results and caveats: Blood TCR clones of tumor origin expanded after radiotherapy plus ipilimumab.

The sequence derives from a human donor with non-small cell lung cancer that progressed on radiotherapy plus ipilimumab. The chain uses TRBV9 and TRBJ2-3; possibly TRBD2 for D (6 bases). Material: peripheral blood, obtained from a patient treated with radiotherapy plus ipilimumab. The CDR3 DNA reads as TGTGCCAGCAGCGTAAGTAGCGGTAGCACAGATACGCAGTATTTT. This sequence encodes CASSVSSGSTDTQYF. The whole variable domain, filled in from reference TRBV9 and TRBJ2-3, reads DSGVTQTPKHLITATGQRVTLRCSPRSGDLSVYWYQQSLDQGLQFLIQYYNGEERAKGNILERFSAQQFPDLHSELNLSSLELGDSALYFCASSVSSGSTDTQYFGPGTRLTVL.